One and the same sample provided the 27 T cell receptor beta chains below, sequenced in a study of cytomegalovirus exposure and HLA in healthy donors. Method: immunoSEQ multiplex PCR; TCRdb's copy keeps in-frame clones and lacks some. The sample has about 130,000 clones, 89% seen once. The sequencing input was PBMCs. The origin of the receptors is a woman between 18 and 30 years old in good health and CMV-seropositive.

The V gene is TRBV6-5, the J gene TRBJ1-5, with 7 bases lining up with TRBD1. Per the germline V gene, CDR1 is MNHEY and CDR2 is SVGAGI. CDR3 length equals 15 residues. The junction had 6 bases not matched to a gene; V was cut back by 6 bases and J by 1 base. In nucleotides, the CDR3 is TGTGCCAGCAGGCCACAGGGGACGAGCAATCAGCCCCAGCATTTT. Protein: CASRPQGTSNQPQHF.

CDR3 region: CASSPLRDTGELFF. CDR3 nucleotides: TGTGCCAGCTCACCGCTCCGAGACACCGGGGAGCTGTTTTTT. The chain uses TRBV18 and TRBJ2-2, with unresolved D. This CDR3 contains 14 residues. Germline V gene sequence: CDR1 KGHSH, CDR2 LQKENI. The ends were cut back, 3 bases at V and 3 bases at J, with 8 bases in the middle.

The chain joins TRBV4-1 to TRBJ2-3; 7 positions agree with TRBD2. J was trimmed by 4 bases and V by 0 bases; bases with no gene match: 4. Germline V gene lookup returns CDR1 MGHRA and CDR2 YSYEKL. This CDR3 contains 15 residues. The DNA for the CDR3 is TGCGCCAGCAGCCAAGAAAAGCGGGGAGCAGATACGCAGTATTTT. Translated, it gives CASSQEKRGADTQYF.

The CDR3 coding sequence is TGTGCCAGCAGTGTGACTCCACCAGGGGCGCACGGGGAGCTGTTTTTT. Its protein product is CASSVTPPGAHGELFF. The genes are TRBV2 and TRBJ2-2; a weak D match, TRBD1 (6 bases). The length of the CDR3 is 16 residues. Trimming stripped 4 bases from V and 7 bases from J, with 19 bases between. Germline values: CDR1 SNHLY, CDR2 FYNNEI.

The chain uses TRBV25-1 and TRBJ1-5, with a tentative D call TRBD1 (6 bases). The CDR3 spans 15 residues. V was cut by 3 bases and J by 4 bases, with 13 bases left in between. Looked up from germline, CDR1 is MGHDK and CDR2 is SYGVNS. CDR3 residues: CASSEDSLTNQPQHF. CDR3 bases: TGTGCCAGCAGTGAGGACAGTTTGACAAATCAGCCCCAGCATTTT.

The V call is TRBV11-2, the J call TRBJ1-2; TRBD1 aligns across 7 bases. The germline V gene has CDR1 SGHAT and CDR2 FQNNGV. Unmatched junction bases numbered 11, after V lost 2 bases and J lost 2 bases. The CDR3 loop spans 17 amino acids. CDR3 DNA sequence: TGTGCCAGCAGCTTAACTCACAGGGGAGATGCCAACTATGGCTACACCTTC. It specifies CASSLTHRGDANYGYTF.

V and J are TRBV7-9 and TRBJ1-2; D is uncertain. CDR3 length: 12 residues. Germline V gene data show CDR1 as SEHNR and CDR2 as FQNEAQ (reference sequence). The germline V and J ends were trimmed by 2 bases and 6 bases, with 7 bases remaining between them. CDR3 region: CASSLSEDGYTF. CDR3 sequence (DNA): TGTGCCAGCAGCTTAAGTGAGGATGGCTACACCTTC. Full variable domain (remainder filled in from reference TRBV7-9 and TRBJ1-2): DTGVSQNPRHKITKRGQNVTFRCDPISEHNRLYWYRQTLGQGPEFLTYFQNEAQLEKSRLLSDRFSAERPKGSFSTLEIQRTEQGDSAMYLCASSLSEDGYTFGSGTRLTVV.

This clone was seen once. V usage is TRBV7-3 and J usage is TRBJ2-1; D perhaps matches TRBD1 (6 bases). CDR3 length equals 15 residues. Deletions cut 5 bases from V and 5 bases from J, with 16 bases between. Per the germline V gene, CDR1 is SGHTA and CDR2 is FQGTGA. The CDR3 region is CASSLNAQGNNEQFF. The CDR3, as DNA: TGTGCCAGCAGCCTTAACGCACAGGGCAACAATGAGCAGTTCTTC.

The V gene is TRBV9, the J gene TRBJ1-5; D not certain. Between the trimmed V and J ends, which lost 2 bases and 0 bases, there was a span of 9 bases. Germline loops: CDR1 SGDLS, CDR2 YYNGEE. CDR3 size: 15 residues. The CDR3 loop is CASSVGGNSNQPQHF. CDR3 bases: TGTGCCAGCAGCGTGGGAGGGAATAGCAATCAGCCCCAGCATTTT. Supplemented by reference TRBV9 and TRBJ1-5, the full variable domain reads DSGVTQTPKHLITATGQRVTLRCSPRSGDLSVYWYQQSLDQGLQFLIQYYNGEERAKGNILERFSAQQFPDLHSELNLSSLELGDSALYFCASSVGGNSNQPQHFGDGTRLSIL.

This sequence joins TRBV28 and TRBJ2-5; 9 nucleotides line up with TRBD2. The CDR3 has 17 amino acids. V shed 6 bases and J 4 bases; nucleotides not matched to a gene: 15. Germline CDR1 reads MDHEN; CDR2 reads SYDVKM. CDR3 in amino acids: CASRPHSGGRSPETQYF. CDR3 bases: TGTGCCAGCAGACCCCATAGCGGGGGCCGGTCCCCAGAGACCCAGTACTTC.

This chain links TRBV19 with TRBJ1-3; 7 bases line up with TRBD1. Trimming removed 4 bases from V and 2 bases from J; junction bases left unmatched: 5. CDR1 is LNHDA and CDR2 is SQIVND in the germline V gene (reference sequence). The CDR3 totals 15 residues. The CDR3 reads CASSTTGEPGNTIYF. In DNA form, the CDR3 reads TGTGCCAGTAGTACAACAGGGGAGCCTGGAAACACCATATATTTT. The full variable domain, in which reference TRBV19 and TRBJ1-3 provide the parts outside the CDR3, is DGGITQSPKYLFRKEGQNVTLSCEQNLNHDAMYWYRQDPGQGLRLIYYSQIVNDFQKGDIAEGYSVSREKKESFPLTVTSAQKNPTAFYLCASSTTGEPGNTIYFGEGSWLTVV.

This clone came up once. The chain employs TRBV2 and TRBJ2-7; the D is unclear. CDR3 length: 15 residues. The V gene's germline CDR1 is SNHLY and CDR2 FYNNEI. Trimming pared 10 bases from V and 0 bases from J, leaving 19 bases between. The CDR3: CAILFVRVSSYEQYF. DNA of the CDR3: TGTGCCATCCTATTCGTTCGGGTCAGCTCCTACGAGCAGTACTTC. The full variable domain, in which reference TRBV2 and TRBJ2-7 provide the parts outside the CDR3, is EPEVTQTPSHQVTQMGQEVILRCVPISNHLYFYWYRQILGQKVEFLVSFYNNEISEKSEIFDDQFSVERPDGSNFTLKIRSTKLEDSAMYFCAILFVRVSSYEQYFGPGTRLTVT.

The CDR3 spells CASREGVDTEAFF. As DNA, the CDR3 is TGCGCCAGCCGAGAGGGTGTGGACACTGAAGCTTTCTTT. The chain links TRBV5-1 to TRBJ1-1; D unresolved. CDR3 length: 13 residues. The germline CDR1 and CDR2 sequences are SGHRS and YFSETQ. V was cut by 7 bases and J by 3 bases, with 13 bases left in between.

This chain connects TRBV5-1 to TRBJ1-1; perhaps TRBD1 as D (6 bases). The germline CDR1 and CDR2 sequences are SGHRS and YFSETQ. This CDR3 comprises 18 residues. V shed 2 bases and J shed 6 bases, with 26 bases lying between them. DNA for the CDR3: TGCGCCAGCAGCTTCGCACTAGGGGGTAATAAAGGGGGTGCTGAAGCTTTCTTT. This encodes CASSFALGGNKGGAEAFF.

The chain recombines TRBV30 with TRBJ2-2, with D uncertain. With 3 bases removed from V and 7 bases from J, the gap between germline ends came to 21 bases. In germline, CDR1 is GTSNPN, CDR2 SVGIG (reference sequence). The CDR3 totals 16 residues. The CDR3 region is CAWSPQALRSFGELFF. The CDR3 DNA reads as TGTGCCTGGAGCCCGCAGGCCTTACGCAGTTTCGGGGAGCTGTTTTTT. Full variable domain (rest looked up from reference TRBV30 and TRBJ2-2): SQTIHQWPATLVQPVGSPLSLECTVEGTSNPNLYWYRQAAGRGLQLLFYSVGIGQISSEVPQNLSASRPQDRQFILSSKKLLLSDSGFYLCAWSPQALRSFGELFFGEGSRLTVL.

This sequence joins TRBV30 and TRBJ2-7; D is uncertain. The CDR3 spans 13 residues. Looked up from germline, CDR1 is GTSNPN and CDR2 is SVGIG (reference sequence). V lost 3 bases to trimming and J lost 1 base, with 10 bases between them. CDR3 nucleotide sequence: TGTGCCTGGAGATCCCTTCGGTCCTACGAGCAGTACTTC. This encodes CAWRSLRSYEQYF.

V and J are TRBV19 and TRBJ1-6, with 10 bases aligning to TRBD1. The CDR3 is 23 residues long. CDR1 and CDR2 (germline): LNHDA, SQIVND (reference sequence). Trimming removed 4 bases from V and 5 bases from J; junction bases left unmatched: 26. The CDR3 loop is CASSTEGLDVGQGGPFDNSPLHF. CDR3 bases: TGTGCCAGTAGTACAGAGGGGCTCGATGTTGGACAGGGGGGGCCCTTTGATAATTCACCCCTCCACTTT.

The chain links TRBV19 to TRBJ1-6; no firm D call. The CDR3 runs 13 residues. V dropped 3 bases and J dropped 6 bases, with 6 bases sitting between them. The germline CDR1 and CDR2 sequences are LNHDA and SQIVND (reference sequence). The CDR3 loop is CASSIEGNSPLHF. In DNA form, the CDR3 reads TGTGCCAGTAGTATCGAGGGTAATTCACCCCTCCACTTT.

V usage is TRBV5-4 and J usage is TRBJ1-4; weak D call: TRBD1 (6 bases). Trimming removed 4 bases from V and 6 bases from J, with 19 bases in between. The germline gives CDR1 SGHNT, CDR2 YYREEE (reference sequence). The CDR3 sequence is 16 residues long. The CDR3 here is CASSLATLTGDEKLFF. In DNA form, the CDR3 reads TGTGCCAGCAGCCTCGCTACGTTGACAGGTGATGAAAAACTGTTTTTT.

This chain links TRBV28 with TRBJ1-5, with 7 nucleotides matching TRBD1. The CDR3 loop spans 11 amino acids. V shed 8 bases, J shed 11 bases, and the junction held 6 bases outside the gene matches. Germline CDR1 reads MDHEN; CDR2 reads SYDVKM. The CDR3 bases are TGTGCCAGCTTTCGGGGACAGACCCAGCATTTT. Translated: CASFRGQTQHF.

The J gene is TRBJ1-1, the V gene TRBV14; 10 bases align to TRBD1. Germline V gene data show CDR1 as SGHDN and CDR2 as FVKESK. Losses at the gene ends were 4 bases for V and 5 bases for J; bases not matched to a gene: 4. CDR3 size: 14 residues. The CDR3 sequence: CASSRWDRGTEAFF. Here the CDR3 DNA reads TGTGCCAGCAGCCGCTGGGACAGGGGTACTGAAGCTTTCTTT.

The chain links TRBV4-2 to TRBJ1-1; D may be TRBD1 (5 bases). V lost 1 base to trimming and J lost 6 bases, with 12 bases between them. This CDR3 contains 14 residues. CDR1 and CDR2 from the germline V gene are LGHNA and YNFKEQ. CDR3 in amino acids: CASSQGIRVPEAFF. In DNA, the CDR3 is TGTGCCAGCAGCCAAGGGATCAGGGTACCTGAAGCTTTCTTT.

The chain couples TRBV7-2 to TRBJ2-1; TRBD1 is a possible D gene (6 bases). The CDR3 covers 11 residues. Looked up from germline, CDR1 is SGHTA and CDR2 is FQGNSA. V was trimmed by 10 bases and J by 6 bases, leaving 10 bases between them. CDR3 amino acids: CATQGLNEQFF. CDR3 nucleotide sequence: TGTGCCACTCAGGGGCTCAATGAGCAGTTCTTC.

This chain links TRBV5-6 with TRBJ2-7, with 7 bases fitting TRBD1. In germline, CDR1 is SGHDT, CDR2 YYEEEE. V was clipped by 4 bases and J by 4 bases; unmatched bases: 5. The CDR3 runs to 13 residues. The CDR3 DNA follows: TGTGCCAGCAGCGGGACAGAAGAGTACGAGCAGTACTTC. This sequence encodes CASSGTEEYEQYF. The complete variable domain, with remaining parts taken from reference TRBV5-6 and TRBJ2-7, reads DAGVTQSPTHLIKTRGQQVTLRCSPKSGHDTVSWYQQALGQGPQFIFQYYEEEERQRGNFPDRFSGHQFPNYSSELNVNALLLGDSALYLCASSGTEEYEQYFGPGTRLTVT.

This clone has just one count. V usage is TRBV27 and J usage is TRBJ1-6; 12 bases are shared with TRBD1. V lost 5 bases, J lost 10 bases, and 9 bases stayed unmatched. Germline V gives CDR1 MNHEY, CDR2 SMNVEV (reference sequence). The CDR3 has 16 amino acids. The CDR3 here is CASSPYSGTGGSPLHF. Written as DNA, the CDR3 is TGTGCCAGCAGTCCCTATTCGGGGACAGGGGGCTCACCCCTCCACTTT.

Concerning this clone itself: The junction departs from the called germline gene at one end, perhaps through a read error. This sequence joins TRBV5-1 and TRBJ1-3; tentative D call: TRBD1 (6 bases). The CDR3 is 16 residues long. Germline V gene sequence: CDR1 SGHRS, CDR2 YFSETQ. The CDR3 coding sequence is TGCGCCAGCAGGTTGGGGTTTGGGGGCAGAGGAAACACCATATATTTT. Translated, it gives CASRLGFGGRGNTIYF.

This chain's CDR3 is CASRPPGGSVQPQHF. CDR3 nucleotides: TGTGCCAGCAGACCCCCAGGGGGGAGTGTTCAGCCCCAGCATTTT. The chain carries TRBV6-6 and TRBJ1-5, with TRBD1 identical over 7 bases. V shed 6 bases, J shed 6 bases, and the junction held 11 bases outside the gene matches. The germline V gene encodes CDR1 MNHNY and CDR2 SVGAGI (reference sequence). This CDR3 spans 15 amino acids.